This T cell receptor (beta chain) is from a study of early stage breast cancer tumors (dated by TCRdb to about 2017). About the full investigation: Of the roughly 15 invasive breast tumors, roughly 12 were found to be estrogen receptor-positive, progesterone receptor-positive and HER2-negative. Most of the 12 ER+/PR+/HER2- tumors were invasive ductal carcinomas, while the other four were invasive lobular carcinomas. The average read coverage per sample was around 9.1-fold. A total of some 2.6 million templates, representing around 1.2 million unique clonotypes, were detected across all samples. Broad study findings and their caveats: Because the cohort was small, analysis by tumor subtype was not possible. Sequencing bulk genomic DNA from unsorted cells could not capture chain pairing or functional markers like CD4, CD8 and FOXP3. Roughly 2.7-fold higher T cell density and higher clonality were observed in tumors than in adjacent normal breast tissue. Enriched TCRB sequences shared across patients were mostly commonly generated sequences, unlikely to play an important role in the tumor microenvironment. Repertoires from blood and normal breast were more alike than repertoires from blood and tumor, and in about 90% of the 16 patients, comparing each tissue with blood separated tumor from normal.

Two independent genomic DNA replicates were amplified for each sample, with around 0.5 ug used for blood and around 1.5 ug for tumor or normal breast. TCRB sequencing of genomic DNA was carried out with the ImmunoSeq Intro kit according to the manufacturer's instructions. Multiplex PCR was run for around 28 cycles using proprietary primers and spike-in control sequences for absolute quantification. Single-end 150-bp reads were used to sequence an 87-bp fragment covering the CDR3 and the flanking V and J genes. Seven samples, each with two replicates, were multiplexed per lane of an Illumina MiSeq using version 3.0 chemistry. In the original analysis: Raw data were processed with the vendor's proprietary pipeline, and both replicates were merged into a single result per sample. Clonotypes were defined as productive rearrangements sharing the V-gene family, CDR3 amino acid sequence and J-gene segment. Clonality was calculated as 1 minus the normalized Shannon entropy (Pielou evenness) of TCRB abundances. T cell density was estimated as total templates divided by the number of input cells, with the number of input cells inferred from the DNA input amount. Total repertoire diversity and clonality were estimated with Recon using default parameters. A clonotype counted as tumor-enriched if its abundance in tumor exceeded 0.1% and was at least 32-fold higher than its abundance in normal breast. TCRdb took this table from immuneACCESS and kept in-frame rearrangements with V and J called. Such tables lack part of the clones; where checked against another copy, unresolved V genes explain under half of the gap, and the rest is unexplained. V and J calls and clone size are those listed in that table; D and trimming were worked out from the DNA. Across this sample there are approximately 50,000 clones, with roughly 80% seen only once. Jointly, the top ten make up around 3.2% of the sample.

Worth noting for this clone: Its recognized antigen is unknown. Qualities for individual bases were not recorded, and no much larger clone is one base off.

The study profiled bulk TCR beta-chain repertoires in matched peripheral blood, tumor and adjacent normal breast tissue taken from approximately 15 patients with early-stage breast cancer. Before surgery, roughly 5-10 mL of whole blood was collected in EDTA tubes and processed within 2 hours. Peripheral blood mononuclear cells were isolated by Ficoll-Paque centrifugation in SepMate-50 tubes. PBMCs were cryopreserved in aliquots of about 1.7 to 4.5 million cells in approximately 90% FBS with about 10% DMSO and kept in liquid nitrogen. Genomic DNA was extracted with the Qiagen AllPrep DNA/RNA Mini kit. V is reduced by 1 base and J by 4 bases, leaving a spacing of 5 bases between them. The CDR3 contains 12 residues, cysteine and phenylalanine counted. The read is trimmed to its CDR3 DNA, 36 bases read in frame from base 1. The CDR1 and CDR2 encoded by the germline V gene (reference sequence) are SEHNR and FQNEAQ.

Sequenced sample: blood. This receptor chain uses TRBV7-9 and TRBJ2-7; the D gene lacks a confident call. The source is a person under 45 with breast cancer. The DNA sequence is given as TGTGCCAGCAGCTTAGTCCCTTACGAGCAGTACTTC. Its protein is CASSLVPYEQYF.